These 5 T cell receptor beta chains share one sample of origin, sequenced in a study of control samples from healthy donors and cancer patients. Measured with immunoSEQ multiplex PCR; TCRdb has only the in-frame clones, and not every one. The sample lists some 95,000 clones, about four fifths occurring once. The sequencing sample was made of blood. The receptors come from a woman in her twenties or thirties in good health.

This chain links TRBV7-2 with TRBJ1-2; D gene ambiguous. V lost 5 bases, J lost 6 bases, and 7 bases lay in between. The CDR3 spans 11 residues. The germline V gene encodes CDR1 SGHTA and CDR2 FQGNSA. The CDR3 DNA reads TGTGCCAGCAGCCTTGGCCATGGCTACACCTTC. Translation gives CASSLGHGYTF.

This chain connects TRBV6-2 or TRBV6-3 to TRBJ1-2; maybe TRBD1 (6 bases). Trimming pared 5 bases from V and 2 bases from J, leaving 15 bases between. Germline CDR1 reads MNHEY; CDR2 reads SVGEGT. The CDR3 runs to 15 residues. The CDR3 is CASSQGQRLNYGYTF. The CDR3, as DNA: TGTGCCAGCAGTCAAGGACAGAGATTGAACTATGGCTACACCTTC.

This chain joins TRBV29-1 and TRBJ2-1, with 7 bases lining up with TRBD1. The CDR3 totals 12 residues. CDR1 and CDR2 (germline): SQVTM, ANQGSEA. Losses at the gene ends were 5 bases for V and 8 bases for J; bases not matched to a gene: 6. The CDR3 region has the DNA TGCAGCGTTCTAAAGGGGGCTTATGAGCAGTTCTTC. Translating it yields CSVLKGAYEQFF.

The chain links TRBV21-1 to TRBJ2-1; the table's D call TRBD1 went unverified against the DNA. TRBV21-1 is an annotated pseudogene. The CDR3 extends over 17 amino acids. For the CDR3, the DNA is TGTGCCAGCAGCGAACGTACGGGACAGGGGAGGTACAATGAGCAGTTCTTC. It encodes CASSERTGQGRYNEQFF.

The gene calls are TRBV19 and TRBJ2-2; TRBD2 matches 11 bases. Germline V lookup: CDR1 LNHDA, CDR2 SQIVND (reference sequence). The J segment lost 1 base and the V segment lost 5 bases, leaving 12 bases of the junction unmatched. The CDR3 consists of 19 residues. This chain's CDR3 is CASSPSPAGLAGNTGELFF. Here the CDR3 DNA reads TGTGCCAGTAGTCCAAGTCCTGCAGGACTAGCGGGGAACACCGGGGAGCTGTTTTTT.